The present TCR beta chain was sequenced within a study of T cells in Graves' hyperthyroidism and ophthalmopathy. General study points: Most expanded thyroid clonotypes above 0.001 recurred in blood. In validation, the model predicted ophthalmopathy. These predictions came a median roughly six months before onset. Stable hyperthyroidism was told apart from ophthalmopathy by a model built on 13 V-J features.

The investigators amplified TCR beta CDR3 regions from RNA transcripts. RT-PCR in the first round (using the HTBI primer set) targeted the TCR CDR3. TCRdb re-analysed the multiplex PCR reads in MiXCR, keeping a single row per CDR3 protein. In the table there are approximately 220,000 distinct CDR3 sequences, approximately 20% of which are singletons. Trimming removed 0 bases from V and 3 bases from J; junction bases left unmatched: 23. Germline CDR1 SGHNT, CDR2 YENEEA. The CDR3 is made up of 22 amino acids. Diagnoses used clinical symptoms, serum thyroxine and TRAb, thyroid ultrasound and orbital computed tomography. A remark on this clonotype: Its specificity is unknown.

The sample comprised blood. The rearrangement uses TRBV11-3 and TRBJ2-5, with TRBD2 matching over 9 bases. The origin of this receptor is a man aged 35-49 years with Graves' hyperthyroidism. Here the CDR3 reads CASSLDLTGEDLAGVGEETQYF. CDR3 bases: TGTGCCAGCAGCTTAGATCTTACAGGGGAAGACTTAGCGGGAGTCGGCGAAGAGACCCAGTACTTC.